Sequencing of this T cell receptor (beta chain) was carried out in a study of blood T cell repertoires in COVID-19 (dated by TCRdb to 2020 to 2021). General notes on the study: The collaborator samples originated in the United States, Italy and Spain and spanned the acute and convalescent phases of COVID-19. A freely available public database, intended as a resource for researchers studying the immune response to SARS-CoV-2, is where the repertoires were released. The sample metadata nearly always contained a de-identified subject ID, COVID-19 status, age in years and sex. Where available, HLA class I and class II types were obtained from metadata supplied by the sample provider rather than from assay-based typing. Deeply sampled blood TCRbeta repertoires from subjects exposed to, actively infected with, or recovered from COVID-19 were included in the dataset. Samples came from the ongoing ImmuneRACE study (first 160 participants) plus 1,254 subjects from 6 global collaborators. The material from the prospective study consisted of cDNA or gDNA derived from T cells, B-cell-depleted T cells, or PBMCs. General findings and caveats noted by the study authors: The amount of clinical and demographic metadata varied by source and participant and was provided uncurated.

TCRbeta CDR3 regions were amplified from genomic DNA using the immunoSEQ Assay, a bias-controlled multiplex PCR. The paper's processing steps were these. Within the assay, amplification of reference gene primers was used to estimate how many nucleated cells each sample contained. To quantify the absolute abundance of each unique TCRbeta CDR3 rearrangement, sequence reads were collapsed and filtered. Productive Simpson clonality was computed per sample as the square root of Simpson's diversity index over productive rearrangements. Imported from immuneACCESS, the table was reduced by TCRdb to in-frame sequences with V and J called. These copies leave out some clones; in studies compared against another copy, an unresolved V gene accounts for under half, and the cause of the remainder is not known. The V and J calls and clone size come from that table; D and trimming were worked out from the DNA. This sample holds a few hundred thousand clones; about 86% were observed only once. Together, the top ten hold about 9% of the sample.

A note on this clone: There is no known antigen for this receptor. The sample holds no much larger clone one base away, and base qualities are not on file.

There are 15 amino acids in the CDR3, from cysteine to phenylalanine inclusive. Only the CDR3 DNA stays, 45 bases, in frame from base 1. The germline V gene (reference sequence) yields LNHNV for CDR1 and YYDKDF for CDR2. V is trimmed back by 2 bases and J by 4 bases, and the junction contains 7 bases that no gene match accounts for. The collaborating institutions used their own protocols to collect whole blood in K2EDTA tubes. Collaborator samples were shipped for TCRbeta analysis as frozen whole blood, isolated PBMCs, or DNA extracted from either sample type. The chain couples TRBV15 to TRBJ2-7; 8 nucleotides in the junction match TRBD1. This TCR derives from a man of 80 years or more with acute or convalescent COVID-19. The material sequenced was peripheral blood. Here the CDR3 is given as CATSRMRQGLYEQYF. In nucleotide form, the sequence is TGTGCCACCAGCAGAATGAGACAGGGGTTATACGAGCAGTACTTC.